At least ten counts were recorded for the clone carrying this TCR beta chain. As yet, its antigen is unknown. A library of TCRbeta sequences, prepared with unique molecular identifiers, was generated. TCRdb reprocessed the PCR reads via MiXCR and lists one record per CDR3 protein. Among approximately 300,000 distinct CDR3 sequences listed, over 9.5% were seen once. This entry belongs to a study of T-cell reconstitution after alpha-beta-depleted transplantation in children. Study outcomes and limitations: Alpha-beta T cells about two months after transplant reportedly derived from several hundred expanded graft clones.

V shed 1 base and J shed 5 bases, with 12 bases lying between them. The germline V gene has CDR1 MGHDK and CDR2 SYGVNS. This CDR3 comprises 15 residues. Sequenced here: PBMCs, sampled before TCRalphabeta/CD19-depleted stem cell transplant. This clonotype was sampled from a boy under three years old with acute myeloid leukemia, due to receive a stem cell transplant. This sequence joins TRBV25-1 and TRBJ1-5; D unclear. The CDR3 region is CASSESFDTDQPQHF. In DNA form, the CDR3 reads TGTGCCAGCAGTGAATCTTTCGACACGGATCAGCCCCAGCATTTT.